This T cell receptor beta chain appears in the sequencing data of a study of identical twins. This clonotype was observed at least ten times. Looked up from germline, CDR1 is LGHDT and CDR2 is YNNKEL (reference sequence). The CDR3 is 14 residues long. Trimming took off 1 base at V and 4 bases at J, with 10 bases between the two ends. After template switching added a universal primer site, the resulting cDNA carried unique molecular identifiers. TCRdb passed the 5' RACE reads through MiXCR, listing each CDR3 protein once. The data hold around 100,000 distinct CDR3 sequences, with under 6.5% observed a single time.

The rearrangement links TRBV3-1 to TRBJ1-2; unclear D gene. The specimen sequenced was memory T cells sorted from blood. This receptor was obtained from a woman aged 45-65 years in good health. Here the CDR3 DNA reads TGTGCCAGCAGCCAAGGGTCATCCTCCTATGGCTACACCTTC. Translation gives CASSQGSSSYGYTF. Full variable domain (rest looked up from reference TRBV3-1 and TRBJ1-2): DTAVSQTPKYLVTQMGNDKSIKCEQNLGHDTMYWYKQDSKKFLKIMFSYNNKELIINETVPNRFSPKSPDKAHLNLHINSLELGDSAVYFCASSQGSSSYGYTFGSGTRLTVV.